One and the same sample provided the 20 T cell receptor beta chains below, sequenced in a study of control samples from healthy donors and cancer patients. Assay: immunoSEQ multiplex PCR; the TCRdb copy retains only in-frame clones and omits some. The sample records around 77,000 clones, approximately 92% being singletons. The sample was blood. Receptors were obtained from a woman in her sixties in good health.

This clone came up once. The chain has TRBV27 and TRBJ1-4; D is ambiguous. This CDR3 has 17 amino acids. Trimming removed 5 bases from V and 7 bases from J, with 23 bases in between. Germline assignment: CDR1 MNHEY and CDR2 SMNVEV (reference sequence). The CDR3 nucleotides are TGTGCCAGCAGTCCCCTCTCCGTTAGCACGAGCGGTGAAAAACTGTTTTTT. This sequence encodes CASSPLSVSTSGEKLFF. Combining the CDR3 with reference TRBV27 and TRBJ1-4 gives the whole variable domain EAQVTQNPRYLITVTGKKLTVTCSQNMNHEYMSWYRQDPGLGLRQIYYSMNVEVTDKGDVPEGYKVSRKEKRNFPLILESPSPNQTSLYFCASSPLSVSTSGEKLFFGSGTQLSVL.

This sequence joins TRBV6-2 or TRBV6-3 and TRBJ1-2, with D unresolved. Trimming took off 5 bases at V and 8 bases at J, with 9 bases between the two ends. Germline lookup yields CDR1 MNHEY and CDR2 SVGEGT. CDR3 size: 11 residues. Here the CDR3 DNA reads TGTGCCAGCAGTCTGGGCGGGGGCTACACCTTC. It yields the protein CASSLGGGYTF.

The rearrangement joins TRBV19 to TRBJ1-6; 7 bases map to TRBD1. The V segment lost 5 bases and the J segment 0 bases; nucleotides outside the gene matches: 10. The CDR3 is 18 amino acids. The germline V gene has CDR1 LNHDA and CDR2 SQIVND (reference sequence). CDR3 protein: CASSWRGGQRSYNSPLHF. For the CDR3, the DNA is TGTGCCAGTAGTTGGAGAGGGGGCCAGCGCTCCTATAATTCACCCCTCCACTTT.

The V gene is TRBV5-8, the J gene TRBJ1-1, with unresolved D. The CDR3 contains 13 residues. Germline V lookup: CDR1 SGHTS, CDR2 YDEGEE. V was trimmed by 4 bases and J by 4 bases, leaving 11 bases between them. CDR3 sequence reads: CASSARWGTEAFF. DNA for the CDR3: TGTGCCAGCAGCGCAAGATGGGGCACTGAAGCTTTCTTT.

The gene calls are TRBV5-1 and TRBJ2-7; 9 positions agree with TRBD2. CDR1 and CDR2 from the germline V gene are SGHRS and YFSETQ. CDR3 length equals 15 residues. The V gene end was trimmed by 2 bases and the J gene end by 3 bases; junction bases not matched to a gene: 6. The CDR3 loop reads CASSFGLAGYYEQYF. The CDR3 DNA sequence: TGCGCCAGCAGCTTTGGGCTAGCGGGGTACTACGAGCAGTACTTC. Full variable domain (remainder filled in from reference TRBV5-1 and TRBJ2-7): KAGVTQTPRYLIKTRGQQVTLSCSPISGHRSVSWYQQTPGQGLQFLFEYFSETQRNKGNFPGRFSGRQFSNSRSEMNVSTLELGDSALYLCASSFGLAGYYEQYFGPGTRLTVT.

In this sample, this clone turned up once. This chain uses TRBV4-3 with TRBJ1-6; 8 bases are a match to TRBD1. The CDR3 is 16 amino acids. The trim removed 3 bases at V and 2 bases at J, leaving 3 bases unmatched. CDR1 and CDR2 (germline): LGHNA, YSLEER. CDR3 amino acids: CASSQQGAPYNSPLHF. As DNA, the CDR3 is TGCGCCAGCAGCCAGCAGGGGGCCCCCTATAATTCACCCCTCCACTTT.

The chain uses TRBV18 and TRBJ2-1; D not resolved. The CDR3 totals 12 residues. CDR1 KGHSH and CDR2 LQKENI come from the germline V gene. Trimming shortened V by 3 bases and J by 9 bases, and 9 bases separated the two germline ends. CDR3 coding DNA: TGTGCCAGCTCACCGGACGATGGTGAGCAGTTCTTC. This codes for CASSPDDGEQFF.

The genes are TRBV23-1 and TRBJ1-4, with a tentative D call TRBD1 (6 bases). TRBV23-1 is placed among ORFs of uncertain function. CDR3 size: 13 residues. V gave up 6 bases and J gave up 7 bases, with 12 bases separating them. The CDR3 sequence: CASRRGLVEKLFF. CDR3 DNA: TGCGCCAGCAGGCGGGGGCTGGTTGAAAAACTGTTTTTT.

The chain couples TRBV12-3 or TRBV12-4 to TRBJ1-1; no reliable D call. Trimming left V 7 bases short and J 5 bases short, with 8 bases between. CDR3 length: 11 residues. The CDR3 spells CASMGGTEAFF. For the CDR3, the DNA is TGTGCCAGCATGGGAGGGACTGAAGCTTTCTTT.

The J gene is TRBJ2-4, the V gene TRBV18; 7 bases are shared with TRBD1. There are 14 residues in the CDR3. Per germline, CDR1 KGHSH and CDR2 LQKENI. V lost 2 bases and J lost 7; bases outside the gene matches: 5. The CDR3 spells CASSPKGAINIQYF. The CDR3 DNA reads TGTGCCAGCTCACCAAAGGGGGCGATTAACATTCAGTACTTC.

The chain joins TRBV5-1 to TRBJ2-7; D not resolved. CDR3 length: 13 residues. The germline CDR1 and CDR2 sequences are SGHRS and YFSETQ. With 6 bases removed from V and 0 bases from J, the gap between germline ends came to 10 bases. CDR3 nucleotides: TGCGCCAGCAATCCCGTCGGCTCCTACGAGCAGTACTTC. Protein sequence: CASNPVGSYEQYF.

The rearrangement joins TRBV6-5 to TRBJ1-2; D gene ambiguous. The germline CDR1 and CDR2 sequences are MNHEY and SVGAGI. The CDR3 contains 12 residues. The V gene lost 5 bases and the J gene lost 6 bases, with 10 bases spanning the gap. The CDR3: CASSLSVHGYTF. The CDR3, as DNA: TGTGCCAGCAGTCTATCAGTTCATGGCTACACCTTC.

V usage is TRBV27 and J usage is TRBJ2-7; no firm D call. CDR3 length: 15 residues. The ends were cut back, 4 bases at V and 2 bases at J, with 15 bases in the middle. Germline values: CDR1 MNHEY, CDR2 SMNVEV (reference sequence). Here the CDR3 reads CASSSSGFEPYEQYF. CDR3 nucleotide sequence: TGTGCCAGCAGTTCTTCAGGTTTTGAGCCCTACGAGCAGTACTTC.

CDR3 protein: CASSVDPGEQYF. In DNA form, the CDR3 reads TGTGCCAGCAGCGTAGACCCAGGCGAGCAGTACTTC. The chain recombines TRBV9 with TRBJ2-7, with D uncertain. This CDR3 spans 12 amino acids. CDR1 SGDLS and CDR2 YYNGEE come from the germline V gene. V was clipped by 0 bases and J by 6 bases, with 7 bases between them.

The rearrangement joins TRBV3-1 (or the pseudogene TRBV3-2) to TRBJ2-6; D is ambiguous. Trimming left V 2 bases short and J 0 bases short, with 5 bases between. CDR3 length: 15 amino acids. The germline gives CDR1 LGHDT, CDR2 YNNKEL (reference sequence). CDR3 region: CASSQQNSGANVLTF. CDR3 DNA: TGTGCCAGCAGCCAACAAAACTCTGGGGCCAACGTCCTGACTTTC.

The chain uses TRBV5-5 and TRBJ2-2, with 9 bases identical to TRBD1. Trimming took 3 bases from V and 2 from J; bases not matched to a gene: 2. The CDR3 length is 15 residues. The germline CDR1 and CDR2 sequences are SGHKS and YYEKEE (reference sequence). In DNA, the CDR3 is TGTGCCAGCAGCTACAGGGGGCGTAACACCGGGGAGCTGTTTTTT. It translates to CASSYRGRNTGELFF.

This rearrangement joins TRBV19 to TRBJ2-1; D remains unclear. Germline-derived CDR1 and CDR2 are LNHDA and SQIVND (reference sequence). This CDR3 contains 14 residues. V lost 1 base and J lost 8, with 12 bases in between. The CDR3 nucleotides are TGTGCCAGTAGTATAGCCCAAGTTTTGGATGAGCAGTTCTTC. The encoded protein is CASSIAQVLDEQFF.

The V call is TRBV5-1, the J call TRBJ1-4; D is uncertain. The CDR3 contains 17 residues. The germline CDR1 and CDR2 sequences are SGHRS and YFSETQ. Trimming pared 4 bases from V and 3 bases from J, leaving 19 bases between. CDR3 protein: CASSADTGGRANEKLFF. CDR3 coding DNA: TGCGCCAGCAGCGCAGACACCGGAGGCCGTGCTAATGAAAAACTGTTTTTT.

This clone was detected only once. V usage is TRBV10-3 and J usage is TRBJ2-3; D not resolved. V gave up 4 bases and J gave up 0 bases, with 14 bases separating them. Germline lookup yields CDR1 ENHRY and CDR2 SYGVKD. The CDR3 loop spans 16 amino acids. CDR3 residues: CAISAGQYTSTDTQYF. CDR3 in DNA: TGTGCCATCAGTGCCGGGCAGTACACTAGCACAGATACGCAGTATTTT.

The chain couples TRBV7-9 to TRBJ1-1; 11 nucleotides match TRBD1. V dropped 4 bases and J dropped 3; count of bases not matched to a gene: 7. The CDR3 is made up of 16 amino acids. Germline values: CDR1 SEHNR, CDR2 FQNEAQ (reference sequence). The CDR3 protein is CASSSGQGAGDTEAFF. CDR3 nucleotide sequence: TGTGCCAGCAGCTCAGGACAGGGGGCGGGGGACACTGAAGCTTTCTTT.